Included here is one T cell receptor beta chain sequence, with context. Its antigen is unknown. This CDR3 has 13 amino acids. After removal of 3 bases from V and 7 bases from J, the junction contained 2 bases not matched to a gene. Germline V lookup: CDR1 SQVTM, CDR2 ANQGSEA. The sample originates from a study of identical twins. From the 5' RACE reads, TCRdb called clonotypes with MiXCR, one entry per CDR3 protein. The profile covers 1.5 million to 2 million distinct CDR3 sequences, with roughly 35% appearing a single time and 0.25% to 0.3% taken by the ten largest. Study results and limitations: Monozygotic twin pairs showed more out-of-frame TCR alpha sharing than models estimated. For cord blood, abundant beta clonotypes had fewer insertions, unlike memory repertoires, which showed none. Zero-insertion results could be subject to partial confounding by invariant MAIT and iNKT cells.

The rearrangement uses TRBV29-1 and TRBJ2-1; TRBD2 agrees at 11 bases. Source material: cord blood. This TCR was recovered from a newborn girl in good health. The chain's CDR3 is CSVDIAGGNEQFF. CDR3 bases: TGCAGCGTTGACATAGCGGGAGGGAATGAGCAGTTCTTC.